The clone carrying this T cell receptor beta chain was observed many times. Diagnoses were made from clinical symptoms, serum measures (thyroxine and TRAb), thyroid ultrasound and orbital computed tomography. The data were obtained in a study of T cells in Graves' hyperthyroidism and ophthalmopathy. Researchers amplified the TCR beta CDR3 regions from RNA transcripts. The TCR CDR3 first-round RT-PCR relied on the HTBI primer set. TCRdb itself ran the multiplex PCR reads through MiXCR, one entry per CDR3 protein. The sample has under 550,000 distinct CDR3 sequences, approximately 13% seen once; the top ten hold approximately 5.3%. V was pared by 2 bases and J by 2 bases, with 8 bases between. Germline V gene sequence: CDR1 SQVTM, CDR2 ANQGSEA. The CDR3 covers 13 residues.

The sequenced sample consisted of blood. The chain uses TRBV29-1 and TRBJ2-3; unclear D gene. The clonotype originates from a woman aged 18-29 years with Graves' hyperthyroidism. CDR3 loop: CSVELTLTDTQYF. The CDR3 nucleotides read TGCAGCGTTGAACTCACCCTCACAGATACGCAGTATTTT.